The 29 T cell receptor beta chains listed next were all sequenced from one sample in a study of siplizumab effects on memory and regulatory T cells. Profiled with immunoSEQ multiplex PCR; TCRdb holds only in-frame clones, not every one. The table has 100,000 or so clones, 92% seen once; the top ten hold 0.55% to 0.85%. The source material was Tregs sorted from blood. The receptors here all came from a human donor in good health.

The rearrangement uses TRBV5-1 and TRBJ2-3; D gene uncertain. V dropped 2 bases and J dropped 3 bases, with 10 bases sitting between them. Per germline, CDR1 SGHRS and CDR2 YFSETQ. The CDR3 is 14 residues long. The CDR3 protein is CASSFDPRTDTQYF. The CDR3 nucleotides read TGCGCCAGCAGCTTCGACCCTCGTACAGATACGCAGTATTTT.

The rearrangement uses TRBV28 and TRBJ1-3; D is perhaps TRBD1 (5 bases). CDR1 is MDHEN and CDR2 is SYDVKM in the germline V gene. The CDR3 is 15 residues long. With 7 bases removed from V and 0 bases from J, the gap between germline ends came to 13 bases. In DNA, the CDR3 is TGTGCCAGCAACGCCAGGGCGCTCTCTGGAAACACCATATATTTT. Encoded protein: CASNARALSGNTIYF.

The chain couples TRBV6-1 to TRBJ2-4; D is unclear. The length of the CDR3 is 18 residues. Trimming removed 3 bases from V and 0 bases from J, with 18 bases in between. Germline-derived CDR1 and CDR2 are MNHNS and SASEGT. CDR3 nucleotides: TGTGCCAGCAGTGATAGAACCCACACTGGTTTAGCCAAAAACATTCAGTACTTC. Protein sequence: CASSDRTHTGLAKNIQYF.

The chain joins TRBV18 to TRBJ2-7; D not resolved. V was shortened by 8 bases and J by 6 bases, with 17 bases between the two germline ends. The germline V gene encodes CDR1 KGHSH and CDR2 LQKENI. This CDR3 is 13 amino acids long. The CDR3 bases are TGTGCCAGCCGCGGAAACCTCGAGGCCGAGCAGTACTTC. Protein sequence: CASRGNLEAEQYF. The entire variable domain, with the rest obtained from reference TRBV18 and TRBJ2-7, is as follows: NAGVMQNPRHLVRRRGQEARLRCSPMKGHSHVYWYRQLPEEGLKFMVYLQKENIIDESGMPKERFSAEFPKEGPSILRIQQVVRGDSAAYFCASRGNLEAEQYFGPGTRLTVT.

V usage is TRBV6-5 and J usage is TRBJ2-7; D unresolved. From germline, CDR1 is MNHEY and CDR2 SVGAGI. Trimming pared 9 bases from V and 0 bases from J, leaving 15 bases between. The CDR3 runs to 14 residues. For the CDR3, the DNA is TGTGCCAGTCGTCAAGGTTTTAGCTCCTACGAGCAGTACTTC. It encodes CASRQGFSSYEQYF.

The chain combines TRBV29-1 with TRBJ1-2; TRBD1 is a possible D gene (5 bases). The germline V and J ends were trimmed by 6 bases and 6 bases, with 17 bases remaining between them. Germline V gene lookup returns CDR1 SQVTM and CDR2 ANQGSEA. The CDR3 is 13 amino acids. The CDR3 sequence is CSVRRGAEDGYTF. The DNA of the CDR3 is TGCAGCGTCCGACGAGGGGCAGAGGATGGCTACACCTTC.

CDR3 sequence (DNA): TGTGCCAGCAGTTTTGGACTGATCAAAAACATTCAGTACTTC. Residues: CASSFGLIKNIQYF. The V and J genes are TRBV6-6 and TRBJ2-4; D perhaps matches TRBD2 (5 bases). The CDR3 has 14 amino acids. Germline V gives CDR1 MNHNY, CDR2 SVGAGI (reference sequence). Trimming cost V 4 bases and J 3 bases, with 10 bases left between them.

The rearrangement links TRBV5-6 to TRBJ1-2, with 8 bases aligning to TRBD1. This CDR3 comprises 15 residues. Per germline, CDR1 SGHDT and CDR2 YYEEEE. J gave up 4 bases and V 4 bases, and 9 bases lay outside the gene matches. The CDR3 spells CASSPMDRAGYGYTF. The CDR3 region has the DNA TGTGCCAGCAGCCCGATGGACAGGGCGGGCTATGGCTACACCTTC.

As DNA, the CDR3 is TGCGCCAGCAGCTTATCATTTAGCGGGAACCTAGGAGAGACCCAGTACTTC. It is translated as CASSLSFSGNLGETQYF. The chain links TRBV5-1 to TRBJ2-5; TRBD2 agrees at 8 bases. There are 17 residues in the CDR3. Germline V gene lookup returns CDR1 SGHRS and CDR2 YFSETQ. J was trimmed by 4 bases and V by 2 bases; bases with no gene match: 13.

The chain uses TRBV14 and TRBJ2-1; no firm D call. Germline V gives CDR1 SGHDN, CDR2 FVKESK. With 0 bases removed from V and 4 bases from J, the gap between germline ends came to 16 bases. CDR3 size: 17 residues. In nucleotides, the CDR3 is TGTGCCAGCAGCCAAGATCGAGGTTTGGCTATATACAATGAGCAGTTCTTC. Translating it yields CASSQDRGLAIYNEQFF.

This chain connects TRBV6-6 to TRBJ1-5; maybe TRBD1 (5 bases). V gave up 2 bases and J gave up 4 bases, with 15 bases separating them. The CDR3 has 16 amino acids. Germline V lookup: CDR1 MNHNY, CDR2 SVGAGI (reference sequence). This CDR3 reads CASSYQRGANNQPQHF. In DNA form, the CDR3 reads TGTGCCAGCAGTTACCAGCGTGGGGCAAATAATCAGCCCCAGCATTTT.

The chain combines TRBV5-1 with TRBJ2-2, with no clear D. From germline, CDR1 is SGHRS and CDR2 YFSETQ. V gave up 0 bases and J gave up 4 bases, with 16 bases separating them. This CDR3 is built from 17 residues. The DNA for the CDR3 is TGCGCCAGCAGCTTGGGAATAGTCCATACCCCCACCGGGGAGCTGTTTTTT. Translation: CASSLGIVHTPTGELFF.

The gene calls are TRBV10-3 and TRBJ1-2; D is unclear. CDR1 is ENHRY, CDR2 SYGVKD, per germline. Deletions cut 0 bases from V and 3 bases from J, with 2 bases between. The CDR3 runs 12 residues. The CDR3 loop is CAISESYYGYTF. The CDR3 DNA sequence: TGTGCCATCAGTGAGTCGTACTATGGCTACACCTTC.

On this clone itself: The junction and the germline gene differ at one end; a read error may be behind it. CDR3 DNA: TGTGCCAGTAGTATAGAAGGTCGGCGTCAGGCCCAGCATTTT. Its translation: CASSIEGRRQAQHF. This sequence joins TRBV19 and TRBJ1-5; D gene ambiguous. This CDR3 is 14 amino acids long. Germline V gene sequence: CDR1 LNHDA, CDR2 SQIVND (reference sequence). The variable domain in full, with the rest retrieved from reference TRBV19 and TRBJ1-5, is DGGITQSPKYLFRKEGQNVTLSCEQNLNHDAMYWYRQDPGQGLRLIYYSQIVNDFQKGDIAEGYSVSREKKESFPLTVTSAQKNPTAFYLCASSIEGRRQAQHFGDGTRLSIL.

The rearrangement links TRBV5-1 to TRBJ2-6, with TRBD1 as a possible D gene (5 bases). Germline V gives CDR1 SGHRS, CDR2 YFSETQ. Trimming cost V 4 bases and J 4 bases, with 15 bases left between them. The CDR3 contains 16 residues. The CDR3 bases are TGCGCCAGCAGCACAGGAAGGGGTGGAGGGGCCAACGTCCTGACTTTC. Its protein is CASSTGRGGGANVLTF.

This clone was detected a few times. This CDR3 is CSGWVGGNIQYF. As DNA, the CDR3 is TGCAGCGGGTGGGTCGGGGGGAACATTCAGTACTTC. The chain joins TRBV29-1 to TRBJ2-4, with TRBD2 matching 7 bases. CDR1 and CDR2 (germline): SQVTM, ANQGSEA. Trimming took 7 bases from V and 7 from J; bases not matched to a gene: 7. This CDR3 contains 12 residues.

The J gene is TRBJ2-7, the V gene TRBV9; D unclear. There are 13 residues in the CDR3. V shed 2 bases and J shed 3 bases, with 9 bases lying between them. The germline CDR1 and CDR2 sequences are SGDLS and YYNGEE. The CDR3 reads CASSVRPLYEQYF. The CDR3 nucleotides read TGTGCCAGCAGCGTCCGGCCGCTCTACGAGCAGTACTTC.

CDR3 bases: TGTGCCAGCAGCTTAGGAGGGGGGAACACTGAAGCTTTCTTT. Protein: CASSLGGGNTEAFF. The chain joins TRBV11-1 to TRBJ1-1, with D perhaps TRBD1 (6 bases). This CDR3 has 14 residues. V was trimmed by 1 base and J by 1 base, leaving 7 bases between them. Germline assignment: CDR1 SGHAT and CDR2 FQDESV (reference sequence). The entire variable domain, with the rest obtained from reference TRBV11-1 and TRBJ1-1, is as follows: EAEVAQSPRYKITEKSQAVAFWCDPISGHATLYWYRQILGQGPELLVQFQDESVVDDSQLPKDRFSAERLKGVDSTLKIQPAELGDSAMYLCASSLGGGNTEAFFGQGTRLTVV.

The chain is built from TRBV5-1 and TRBJ2-7; a possible D gene is TRBD2 (5 bases). Trimming stripped 4 bases from V and 6 bases from J, with 11 bases between. The germline V gene has CDR1 SGHRS and CDR2 YFSETQ. The length of the CDR3 is 12 residues. The CDR3 protein is CASSLNSVEQYF. The CDR3 DNA follows: TGCGCCAGCAGCCTGAATAGCGTCGAGCAGTACTTC.

This chain links TRBV5-1 with TRBJ1-1; D gene unclear. Per the germline V gene, CDR1 is SGHRS and CDR2 is YFSETQ. The V end lost 0 bases, the J end lost 7 bases, and 19 bases lay between the germline ends. This CDR3 has 16 amino acids. The CDR3 DNA follows: TGCGCCAGCAGCTTGGTCCCCGGAGGAATGGGTCATGAAGCTTTCTTT. Encoded protein: CASSLVPGGMGHEAFF.

The chain combines TRBV5-6 with TRBJ1-2; the D is unclear. The CDR3 runs 16 residues. Per the germline V gene, CDR1 is SGHDT and CDR2 is YYEEEE. Trimming cost V 0 bases and J 1 base, with 13 bases left between them. The CDR3, as DNA: TGTGCCAGCAGCTTGGCGGGAAAAAAATTTAACTATGGCTACACCTTC. It encodes CASSLAGKKFNYGYTF.

This sequence joins TRBV2 and TRBJ1-2, with TRBD1 matching 7 bases. Per germline, CDR1 SNHLY and CDR2 FYNNEI. Trimming cost V 6 bases and J 0 bases; bases outside gene matches: 4. This CDR3 has 14 residues. CDR3 residues: CASSRDSSNYGYTF. In DNA form, the CDR3 reads TGTGCCAGCAGCCGGGACAGCTCTAACTATGGCTACACCTTC.

The chain links TRBV29-1 to TRBJ1-6; TRBD1 is a possible D gene (5 bases). Trimming stripped 6 bases from V and 8 bases from J, with 14 bases between. Germline V gives CDR1 SQVTM, CDR2 ANQGSEA. The CDR3 consists of 13 residues. CDR3 region: CSVGTGRDSPLHF. The CDR3 nucleotides are TGCAGCGTGGGGACTGGGAGGGATTCACCCCTCCACTTT.

The sample holds one count of this clone. Distinct nucleotide sequences in the sample also encode this CDR3. V gene TRBV6-1 combines with J gene TRBJ1-1, with 7 bases fitting TRBD1. The CDR3 loop spans 14 amino acids. V lost 4 bases, J lost 1 base, and 3 bases stayed unmatched. Germline V gene data show CDR1 as MNHNS and CDR2 as SASEGT. CDR3 in amino acids: CASSVGTANTEAFF. CDR3 coding DNA: TGTGCCAGCAGTGTCGGGACAGCGAACACTGAAGCTTTCTTT.

Here the CDR3 reads CSVVTGLNYNEQFF. CDR3 sequence (DNA): TGCAGCGTTGTAACAGGACTTAACTACAATGAGCAGTTCTTC. The V call is TRBV29-1, the J call TRBJ2-1, with D tentatively TRBD1 or TRBD2 (5 bases each). Germline V gene data show CDR1 as SQVTM and CDR2 as ANQGSEA. This CDR3 region has 14 residues. Trimming left V 4 bases short and J 3 bases short, with 13 bases between.

The chain joins TRBV5-1 to TRBJ2-1; D is possibly TRBD2 (6 bases). The V and J ends lost 0 bases and 7 bases respectively, with 11 bases between them. Per germline, CDR1 SGHRS and CDR2 YFSETQ. This CDR3 region has 14 residues. CDR3 protein: CASSLVRGINEQFF. The CDR3 nucleotides are TGCGCCAGCAGCTTGGTGCGCGGGATTAATGAGCAGTTCTTC.

V gene TRBV28 combines with J gene TRBJ1-1; D not certain. Trimming pared 10 bases from V and 7 bases from J, leaving 13 bases between. CDR1 MDHEN and CDR2 SYDVKM come from the germline V gene. The CDR3 has 11 amino acids. The CDR3 sequence is CATKEDGEAFF. The CDR3 bases are TGTGCCACCAAAGAGGACGGTGAAGCTTTCTTT.

The chain carries TRBV2 and TRBJ1-2; 10 bases match TRBD1. Germline values: CDR1 SNHLY, CDR2 FYNNEI. Trimming cost V 4 bases and J 3 bases; bases outside gene matches: 2. The CDR3 has 14 amino acids. DNA for the CDR3: TGTGCCAGCAGTGGACAGGGGGCAGACTATGGCTACACCTTC. It is translated as CASSGQGADYGYTF.

The chain combines TRBV25-1 with TRBJ2-3; D call uncertain. The V end was cut by 6 bases, the J end by 0 bases, with 4 bases between. Germline CDR1 reads MGHDK; CDR2 reads SYGVNS. The CDR3 has 12 amino acids. CDR3 region: CASRYSTDTQYF. As DNA, the CDR3 is TGTGCCAGCAGGTATAGCACAGATACGCAGTATTTT.